The 8 T cell receptor beta chains listed next were all sequenced from one sample in a study of blood T cell repertoires in COVID-19. Sequencing used immunoSEQ multiplex PCR; TCRdb keeps in-frame clones, though not all of them. The repertoire consists of about 20,000 clones, with 85% to 90% occurring once and the leading ten covering over 8.5%. Sequencing used peripheral blood. Every receptor here comes from a human donor in a cohort sampled during active COVID-19.

This clone was seen once. The chain employs TRBV1 and TRBJ1-4. TRBV1 counts as a pseudogene. The CDR3 covers 15 residues. Here the CDR3 DNA reads TGCACCAGCATCGGGACTCCTGCAACTAATGAAAAACTGTTTTTT. Amino acids: CTSIGTPATNEKLFF.

The CDR3 DNA follows: TGTGCCAGCAGCCGAAGGGGCGCGACAGCAAGAGGAGGCTACACCTTC. Amino acids: CASSRRGATARGGYTF. The chain couples TRBV14 to TRBJ1-2, with a tentative D call TRBD1 (5 bases). The CDR3 is 16 amino acids. CDR1 is SGHDN, CDR2 FVKESK, per germline. V was cut by 4 bases and J by 8 bases, with 23 bases left in between.

This clone is a singleton in its sample. This chain joins TRBV30 and TRBJ1-1; D may be TRBD1 (5 bases). This CDR3 contains 12 residues. Trimming took off 8 bases at V and 0 bases at J, with 10 bases between the two ends. Germline V gene data show CDR1 as GTSNPN and CDR2 as SVGIG (reference sequence). The DNA for the CDR3 is TGTGCCGTCCGGGGGATGAACACTGAAGCTTTCTTT. The encoded protein is CAVRGMNTEAFF.

The chain carries TRBV25-1 and TRBJ1-3; perhaps TRBD1 as D (6 bases). Germline assignment: CDR1 MGHDK and CDR2 SYGVNS. V lost 2 bases, J lost 1 base, and 6 bases lay in between. The CDR3 contains 14 residues. CDR3 residues: CASSETGSGNTIYF. CDR3 in DNA: TGTGCCAGCAGTGAAACAGGGTCTGGAAACACCATATATTTT.

This clone occurred once. The J gene is TRBJ2-2, the V gene TRBV5-1, with TRBD2 as a possible D gene (6 bases). Germline-derived CDR1 and CDR2 are SGHRS and YFSETQ. CDR3 length equals 15 residues. Between the trimmed V and J ends, which lost 3 bases and 6 bases, there was a span of 15 bases. CDR3 region: CASSSNGGEAGELFF. The CDR3 bases are TGCGCCAGCAGCTCCAACGGGGGAGAGGCCGGGGAGCTGTTTTTT.

The chain couples TRBV5-5 to TRBJ1-3, with D perhaps TRBD1 (5 bases). The V gene lost 2 bases and the J gene lost 1 base, with 10 bases spanning the gap. Per the germline V gene, CDR1 is SGHKS and CDR2 is YYEKEE (reference sequence). The CDR3 runs 15 residues. The CDR3 here is CASSFGGLSGNTIYF. The DNA of the CDR3 is TGTGCCAGCAGCTTCGGGGGACTTTCTGGAAACACCATATATTTT.

The chain links TRBV5-1 to TRBJ1-1; TRBD1 might be the D (6 bases). Trimming shortened V by 2 bases and J by 4 bases, and 15 bases separated the two germline ends. Germline CDR1 reads SGHRS; CDR2 reads YFSETQ. The CDR3 is 15 residues long. The DNA of the CDR3 is TGCGCCAGCAGCTTATTTGTGGGAGGGGGCACTGAAGCTTTCTTT. Translated: CASSLFVGGGTEAFF.

The J gene is TRBJ2-3, the V gene TRBV9, with D possibly matching TRBD2 (7 bases). Trimming removed 1 base at V and 0 bases at J, with 12 bases between. From germline, CDR1 is SGDLS and CDR2 YYNGEE. The CDR3 is 16 residues long. In DNA, the CDR3 is TGTGCCAGCAGCGTACTTGGCGGGGGCAGCACAGATACGCAGTATTTT. Translating it yields CASSVLGGGSTDTQYF.